Sequencing of this TCR beta chain was carried out in a study of blood T cell repertoires in COVID-19. Study at large: From T cells, B-cell-depleted T cells, or PBMCs came the material, which was cDNA or gDNA.

Sequenced by immunoSEQ multiplex PCR; TCRdb stores in-frame clones only, minus some. Of 100,000 or so clones in the sample, over 75% were seen once. Trimming cost V 2 bases and J 7 bases, with 6 bases left between them. The germline CDR1 and CDR2 sequences are GTSNPN and SVGIG (reference sequence). CDR3 length: 12 residues. The receptor was isolated from a man aged 60 to 75 with acute or convalescent COVID-19. The sequencing sample was made of peripheral blood. The V and J genes are TRBV30 and TRBJ1-6; no clear D gene. CDR3 sequence: CAWSQVNSPLHF. The CDR3 DNA is TGTGCCTGGAGTCAGGTGAATTCACCCCTCCACTTT.